The rows below give T cell receptor beta chains drawn from one sample of a study of T cells in localized non-small cell lung cancer. Profiling relied on immunoSEQ multiplex PCR, and the TCRdb table lists in-frame clones only, not all of them. The table records about 31,000 clones, 85% to 95% of them present only once. The sample was peripheral blood, taken before any cancer treatment. These receptors came from a woman aged 40-69 years with stage I lung adenocarcinoma. Each CDR3 is given with its conserved first and last residue. The order of the fields is clone size, J gene, V gene, CDR3 protein. Expanded clones get a size class; other rows say once, few or many, or leave the size out.

.	TRBJ1-2	TRBV29-1	CSVVVRGVVYGYTF
.	TRBJ1-5	TRBV7-9	CASSPAGDSNQPQHF
.	TRBJ2-1	TRBV2	CASSDRGYEQFF
.	TRBJ2-6	TRBV6-5	CASSSLDSRGNVLTF
.	TRBJ1-1	TRBV15	CATSKQLTQGNTEAFF
.	TRBJ2-7	TRBV7-9	CASSLAKSGVAYEQYF
.	TRBJ1-5	TRBV19	CASSIAGGNQPQHF
once	TRBJ2-5	TRBV19	CASSHLQGKETQYF
.	TRBJ2-7	TRBV6-5	CASSYGVAYEQYF
.	TRBJ2-1	TRBV18	CASSSGTGGYNEQFF
.	TRBJ2-4	TRBV4-1	CASSQGLEGQNIQYF
.	TRBJ2-1	TRBV5-4	CASSVRQGWGNEQFF
.	TRBJ2-7	TRBV11-3	CASSSGRNYEQYF
.	TRBJ2-5	TRBV20-1	CSARPHSTQYF
.	TRBJ2-5	TRBV7-9	CASSQRALQGKQETQYF
.	TRBJ2-3	TRBV28	CASSFTDTQYF
.	TRBJ1-6	TRBV11-2	CASSFGSWGYDNSPLHF
.	TRBJ2-1	TRBV25-1	CASSRAGVAEQFF
.	TRBJ2-1	TRBV5-1	CASSSSGQGDEQFF
few	TRBJ1-1	TRBV18	CASSLRDTEAFF
few	TRBJ2-6	TRBV5-4	CASYIHARQSRANVLTF
.	TRBJ1-4	TRBV7-2	CASSLEGWTNEVFF
.	TRBJ2-3	TRBV9	CASSFRVTDTQYF
.	TRBJ1-5	TRBV19	CASSIVSKDQPQHF
.	TRBJ2-7	TRBV7-6	CASSLAQKSYEQYF
few	TRBJ2-3	TRBV29-1	CSVATTDTQYF
.	TRBJ2-3	TRBV6-6	CASRPGAARGDTQYF
.	TRBJ2-2	TRBV4-3	CASSHLPNTGELFF
.	TRBJ1-2	TRBV11-2	CASSPNLGDNGYTF
.	TRBJ1-6	TRBV7-2	CASSLDIDSPLHF
.	TRBJ1-5	TRBV29-1	CSVGQGADQPQHF
.	TRBJ2-7	TRBV7-2	CASSPGSSSYEQYF
.	TRBJ2-2	TRBV11-3	CASSLEGNRDTGELFF
.	TRBJ2-6	TRBV29-1	CSVLDKSGANVLTF
.	TRBJ1-2	TRBV6-5	CASSYRGYTF
.	TRBJ2-5	TRBV5-6	CASSLGRVVETQYF
few	TRBJ1-5	TRBV15	CATSDGTPFNQPQHF
.	TRBJ1-4	TRBV28	CASSSPGQPNEKLFF
.	TRBJ2-7	TRBV11-2	CASSPRTVSYEQYF
.	TRBJ2-2	TRBV11-2	CASSFFRPTGELFF
.	TRBJ2-2	TRBV18	CASSPETSGEVFF
.	TRBJ2-7	TRBV7-2	CASTPAKGGYEQYF
.	TRBJ2-1	TRBV4-3	CASSQVQAYDEQFF
few	TRBJ2-7	TRBV6-1	CASSEIIRDRGSF
.	TRBJ2-2	TRBV5-4	CASSRISGTNTGELFF
.	TRBJ2-4	TRBV11-3	CASSQGGPSPDIQYF
.	TRBJ2-1	TRBV7-2	CASSLAQFGHNEQFF
.	TRBJ2-6	TRBV19	CASSSQGAGANVLTF
.	TRBJ2-1	TRBV7-3	CASSLTPLVGGEVFF
.	TRBJ1-2	TRBV19	CASSTFNYGYTF
.	TRBJ2-1	TRBV14	CASSQPTASGRAFSEQFF
.	TRBJ1-5	TRBV5-6	CASSLTGEGGNQPQHF
.	TRBJ2-5	TRBV5-1	CASSSTVKGQETQYF
.	TRBJ1-5	TRBV6-5	CASSSSLASQPQHF
.	TRBJ1-2	TRBV11-2	CASSLGGATYGYTF
.	TRBJ2-7	TRBV5-1	CASSLWGRYEQYF
.	TRBJ1-5	TRBV10-1	CASSNRGGINQPQHF